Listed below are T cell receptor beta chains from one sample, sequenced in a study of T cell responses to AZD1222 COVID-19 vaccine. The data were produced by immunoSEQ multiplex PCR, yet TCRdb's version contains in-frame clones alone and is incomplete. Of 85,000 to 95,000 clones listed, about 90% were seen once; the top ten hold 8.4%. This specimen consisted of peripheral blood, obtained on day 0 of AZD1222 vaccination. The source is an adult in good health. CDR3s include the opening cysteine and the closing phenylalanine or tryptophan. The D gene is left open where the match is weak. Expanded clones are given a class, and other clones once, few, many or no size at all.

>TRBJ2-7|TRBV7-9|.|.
CASSPLTGNEQYF
TGTGCCAGCAGCCCCTTGACAGGAAACGAGCAGTACTTC
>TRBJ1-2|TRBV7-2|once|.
CASSLDRGGDGYTF
TGTGCCAGCAGCTTAGATCGGGGAGGAGATGGCTACACCTTC
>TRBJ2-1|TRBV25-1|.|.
CASSEYQKRHEQFF
TGTGCCAGCAGTGAATATCAGAAGAGGCACGAGCAGTTCTTC
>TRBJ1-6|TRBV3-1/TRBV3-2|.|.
CASSHPDVRAPLHF
TGTGCCAGCAGCCACCCCGACGTCCGGGCGCCCCTCCACTTT
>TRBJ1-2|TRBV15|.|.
CATSSPAGGYTF
TGTGCCACCAGCTCACCGGCGGGAGGCTACACCTTC
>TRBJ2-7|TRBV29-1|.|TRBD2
CSAAPAGGYEQYF
TGCAGCGCCGCGCCCGCGGGGGGCTACGAGCAGTACTTC
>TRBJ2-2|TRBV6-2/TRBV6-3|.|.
CASSYRMDGELFF
TGTGCCAGCAGTTATAGAATGGACGGGGAGCTGTTTTTT
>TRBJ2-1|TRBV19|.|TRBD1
CASNIVTGGNNEQFF
TGTGCCAGTAACATCGTGACAGGGGGAAACAATGAGCAGTTCTTC
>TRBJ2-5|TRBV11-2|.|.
CASSLVTGSKETQYF
TGTGCCAGCAGCTTAGTCACAGGATCCAAAGAGACCCAGTACTTC
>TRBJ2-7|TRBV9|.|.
CASSVEGLGGHEQYF
TGTGCCAGCAGCGTAGAGGGACTAGGGGGCCACGAGCAGTACTTC
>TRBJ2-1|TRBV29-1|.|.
CSVAVHRANEQFF
TGCAGCGTTGCGGTCCATAGGGCTAATGAGCAGTTCTTC
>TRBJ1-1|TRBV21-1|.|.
CASSKAGQNTEAFF
TGTGCCAGCAGCAAAGCTGGACAGAACACTGAAGCTTTCTTT
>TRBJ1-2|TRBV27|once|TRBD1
CASRSPGRQGAFGYTF
TGTGCCAGCAGATCCCCCGGGCGGCAGGGGGCCTTTGGCTACACCTTC
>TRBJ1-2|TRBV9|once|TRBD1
CASSPGQGTANYGYTF
TGTGCCAGCAGCCCGGGACAGGGAACCGCTAACTATGGCTACACCTTC
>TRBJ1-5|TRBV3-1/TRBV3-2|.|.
CASSQGVSSNQPQHF
TGTGCCAGCAGCCAAGGTGTCAGTTCGAATCAGCCCCAGCATTTT
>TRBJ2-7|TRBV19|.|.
CASSTATGRVYEQYF
TGTGCCAGTAGTACGGCGACAGGGAGGGTCTACGAGCAGTACTTC
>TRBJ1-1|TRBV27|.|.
CASSLRSRNTEAFF
TGTGCCAGCAGCCTTAGATCCCGGAACACTGAAGCTTTCTTT
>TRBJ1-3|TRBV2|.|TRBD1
CASGDRGGNTIYF
TGTGCCAGCGGGGACAGGGGTGGAAACACCATATATTTT
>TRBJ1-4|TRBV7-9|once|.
CASSRGGNEKLFF
TGTGCCAGCAGCCGAGGGGGGAATGAAAAACTGTTTTTT
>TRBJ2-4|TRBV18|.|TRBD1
CASSPTSRTGGLNIQYF
TGTGCCAGCTCACCAACAAGCCGGACAGGGGGCTTAAACATTCAGTACTTC
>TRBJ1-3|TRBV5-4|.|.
CASSLGAGGGSGNTIYF
TGTGCCAGCAGCTTGGGGGCGGGCGGCGGCTCTGGAAACACCATATATTTT
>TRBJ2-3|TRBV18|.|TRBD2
CASSPSGGTRDTQYF
TGTGCCAGCTCACCTAGCGGGGGAACCCGAGATACGCAGTATTTT
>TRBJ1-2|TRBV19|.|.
CATQSDAGNGYTF
TGTGCCACCCAATCGGACGCCGGGAATGGCTACACCTTC
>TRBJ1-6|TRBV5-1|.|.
CASRGESPLHF
TGCGCCAGCAGGGGAGAATCACCCCTCCACTTT
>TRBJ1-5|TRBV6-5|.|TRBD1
CASRYRGPNQPQHF
TGTGCCAGCAGATACAGGGGGCCAAATCAGCCCCAGCATTTT
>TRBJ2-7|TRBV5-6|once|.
CASSLVVRDGSYEQYF
TGTGCCAGCAGCTTGGTGGTGCGGGACGGCTCCTACGAGCAGTACTTC
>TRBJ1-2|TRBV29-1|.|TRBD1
CSVGQGGGYTF
TGCAGCGTTGGGCAGGGGGGTGGCTACACCTTC
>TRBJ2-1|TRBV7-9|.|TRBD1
CASSSPTGSEQFF
TGTGCCAGCAGCTCCCCGACAGGGAGCGAGCAGTTCTTC
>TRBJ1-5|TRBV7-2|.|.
CASSFLNQPQHF
TGTGCCAGCAGCTTTCTAAATCAGCCCCAGCATTTT
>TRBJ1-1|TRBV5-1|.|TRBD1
CASSPGQGEAFF
TGCGCCAGCAGCCCCGGACAGGGGGAAGCTTTCTTT
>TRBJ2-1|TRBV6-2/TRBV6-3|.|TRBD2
CASSYLAGAEQFF
TGTGCCAGCAGTTACTTAGCGGGAGCTGAGCAGTTCTTC
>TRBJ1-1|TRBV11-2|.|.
CASSVPGWDTEAFF
TGTGCCAGCAGCGTCCCTGGTTGGGACACTGAAGCTTTCTTT
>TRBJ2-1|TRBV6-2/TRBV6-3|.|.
CASSYSTSFNEQFF
TGTGCCAGCAGTTACTCGACATCCTTTAATGAGCAGTTCTTC
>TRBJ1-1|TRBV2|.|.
CASGEGLGNTEAFF
TGTGCCAGCGGAGAAGGTTTAGGGAACACTGAAGCTTTCTTT
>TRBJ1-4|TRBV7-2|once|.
CASSLALGPNEKLFF
TGTGCCAGCAGCTTAGCGTTGGGGCCCAATGAAAAACTGTTTTTT
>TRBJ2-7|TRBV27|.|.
CASTAQDGTYEQYF
TGTGCCAGCACCGCCCAAGACGGTACCTACGAGCAGTACTTC
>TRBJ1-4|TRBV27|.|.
CASSFYTNEKLFF
TGTGCCAGCAGTTTTTACACTAATGAAAAACTGTTTTTT
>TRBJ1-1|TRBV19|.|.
CASSIGQVHTEAFF
TGTGCCAGTAGTATAGGACAGGTCCACACTGAAGCTTTCTTT
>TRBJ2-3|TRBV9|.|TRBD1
CASSPPGGDADTQYF
TGTGCCAGCAGCCCTCCAGGGGGAGACGCAGATACGCAGTATTTT
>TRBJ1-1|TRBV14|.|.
CASSQKQFLPNTEAFF
TGTGCCAGCAGCCAAAAACAGTTTCTACCGAACACTGAAGCTTTCTTT
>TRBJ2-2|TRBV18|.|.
CASSPWQILNTGELFF
TGTGCCAGCTCACCATGGCAGATTTTAAACACCGGGGAGCTGTTTTTT
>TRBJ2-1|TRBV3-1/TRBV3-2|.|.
CASSHSSSYNEQFF
TGTGCCAGCAGCCACAGCAGCTCCTACAATGAGCAGTTCTTC
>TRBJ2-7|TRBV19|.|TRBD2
CASSTERGPSQQYF
TGTGCCAGTAGTACCGAGCGGGGCCCTTCTCAGCAGTACTTC
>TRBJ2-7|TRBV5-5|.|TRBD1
CASSTDRGLYEQYF
TGTGCCAGCAGTACGGACAGGGGGCTCTACGAGCAGTACTTC
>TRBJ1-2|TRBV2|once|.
CASSVQDGPYGYTF
TGTGCCAGCAGTGTTCAGGACGGCCCCTATGGCTACACCTTC
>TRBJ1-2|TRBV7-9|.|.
CASSLSGEGYGYTF
TGTGCCAGCAGCTTGTCAGGGGAGGGGTATGGCTACACCTTC
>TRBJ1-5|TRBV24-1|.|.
CATSDQTWQPQHF
TGTGCCACCAGTGACCAGACTTGGCAGCCCCAGCATTTT
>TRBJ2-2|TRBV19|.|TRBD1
CASIDRGNTGELFF
TGTGCCAGTATAGACAGGGGAAACACCGGGGAGCTGTTTTTT
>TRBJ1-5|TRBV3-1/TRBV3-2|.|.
CASSPLGAGQPQHF
TGTGCCAGCAGCCCCCTTGGGGCCGGGCAGCCCCAGCATTTT
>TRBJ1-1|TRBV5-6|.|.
CASSLAIGASMNTEAFF
TGTGCCAGCAGCTTGGCCATCGGGGCGTCAATGAACACTGAAGCTTTCTTT
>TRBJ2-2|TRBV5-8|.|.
CASSLAGTRGTGELFF
TGTGCCAGCAGCTTGGCCGGGACCAGGGGCACCGGGGAGCTGTTTTTT
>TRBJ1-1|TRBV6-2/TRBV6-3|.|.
CASSYSKALGLNTEAFF
TGTGCCAGCAGTTACTCGAAGGCCCTAGGGTTGAACACTGAAGCTTTCTTT
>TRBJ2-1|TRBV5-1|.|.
CASSLGDPHNYNEQFF
TGCGCCAGCAGCTTGGGAGACCCCCACAATTACAATGAGCAGTTCTTC
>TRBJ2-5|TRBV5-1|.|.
CASSSGFGGKETQYF
TGCGCCAGCAGCTCCGGTTTCGGGGGTAAAGAGACCCAGTACTTC
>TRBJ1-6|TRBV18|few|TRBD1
CASSPETGSFGSPLHF
TGTGCCAGCTCACCAGAGACAGGGTCTTTCGGTTCACCCCTCCACTTT
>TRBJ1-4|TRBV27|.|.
CASSWGGRPAGEKLFF
TGTGCCAGCAGTTGGGGTGGTCGGCCGGCCGGGGAAAAACTGTTTTTT
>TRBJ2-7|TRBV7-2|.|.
CASSRSGFPNEQYF
TGTGCCAGCAGCCGGAGTGGTTTCCCCAACGAGCAGTACTTC
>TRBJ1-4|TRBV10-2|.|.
CASRDRPNEKLFF
TGCGCCAGCAGGGATCGTCCTAATGAAAAACTGTTTTTT
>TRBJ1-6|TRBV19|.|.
CASSIRREMTTPLHF
TGTGCCAGTAGTATTCGGCGCGAGATGACAACACCCCTCCACTTT